This is a list of T cell receptor beta chains from one sample in a study of blood T cell repertoires in COVID-19. Profiling relied on immunoSEQ multiplex PCR, and the TCRdb table lists in-frame clones only, not all of them. The sample shows roughly 290,000 clones, about 89% of them seen only once. The sample consisted of peripheral blood. The receptors originated from a man aged 25 to 40 with acute or convalescent COVID-19. Each CDR3 is given without its conserved first and last residue.

TRBV4-2	TRBJ2-6	ASSQGSAVSGANVLT
TRBV7-9	TRBJ2-7	ASSLVSASGSYEQY
TRBV30	TRBJ1-3	ATAAGNGNTIY
TRBV7-9	TRBJ2-3	ASSLSGYSTDTQY
TRBV29-1	TRBJ1-1	SVYEVLNTEAF
TRBV19	TRBJ1-1	ASTGPLNTEAF
TRBV5-5	TRBJ2-1	ASSLRGSEF
TRBV30	TRBJ1-6	AWSAYRGSYNSPLH
TRBV5-4	TRBJ1-1	ASSLGGSLNTEAF
TRBV15	TRBJ1-1	ATSRDGRFWDSEAF
TRBV2	TRBJ2-1	ASSVLGPGRTGVGEQF
TRBV28	TRBJ1-5	ASSLKPLNSNQPQH
TRBV3-1/TRBV3-2	TRBJ2-3	ASRGAAGEVDTQY
TRBV12-3/TRBV12-4	TRBJ2-1	ASRPTGGNEQF
TRBV28	TRBJ2-7	ASRPAIVAVQQY
TRBV9	TRBJ1-6	ASSVRGTANNYNSPLH
TRBV7-2	TRBJ2-7	ASTNPGGYEQY
TRBV18	TRBJ1-1	ASSPRGIGHAEAF
TRBV25-1	TRBJ2-5	ASSPKPGTGGRETQY
TRBV7-9	TRBJ1-4	ASSPRTGGEKLF
TRBV6-5	TRBJ2-7	ASSLGLTPGEQY
TRBV7-9	TRBJ2-2	ASSFWRGSPGELF
TRBV3-1/TRBV3-2	TRBJ2-5	ASSRTAVPQY
TRBV9	TRBJ2-7	ASSKSSYEQY
TRBV19	TRBJ1-2	ASSIGATRHANYGYT
TRBV14	TRBJ1-4	ASSLRTGGRIEKLF
TRBV7-9	TRBJ2-7	ASSLGSLPYEQY
TRBV7-9	TRBJ1-2	ATPKGVPLEGYT
TRBV29-1	TRBJ2-3	SVVFGTHTTDTQY
TRBV11-2	TRBJ2-7	ASSSRGLSYEQY
TRBV5-5	TRBJ1-3	ASNPSSGGTGNTIY
TRBV19	TRBJ1-1	ASSRGRDTEAF
TRBV18	TRBJ1-6	ASSRGPFNSPLH
TRBV12-1	TRBJ1-1	ASSTQGVAEAF
TRBV11-2	TRBJ2-7	ASSLRIGEQY
TRBV24-1	TRBJ2-1	ATSGGVRLNEQF
TRBV28	TRBJ1-5	ASSETGIPQPQH
TRBV7-9	TRBJ1-2	ASSDLRQAILGYT
TRBV29-1	TRBJ1-1	STTRGNPEAF
TRBV5-4	TRBJ1-5	ASSMGDQPQH
TRBV24-1	TRBJ2-3	ATSDLTSGITDTQY
TRBV2	TRBJ2-7	ASSLDSGAYEQY
TRBV5-1	TRBJ1-4	ASRAGGGTNEKLF
TRBV5-1	TRBJ1-3	ASSLDGQGGAGNTIY
TRBV6-5	TRBJ1-1	ASSYSGGQPSEAF
TRBV28	TRBJ1-4	ASRQGVVTNEKLF
TRBV15	TRBJ2-3	ATSRVARGHEDTQY
TRBV7-8	TRBJ2-1	ASSFTNEQF
TRBV5-1	TRBJ1-2	ASSDTDSSNYGYT
TRBV28	TRBJ2-1	ASSLSGPNNEQF
TRBV7-2	TRBJ1-5	ASSSRTGDNQPQH
TRBV11-2	TRBJ2-4	ASSFRGGKNIQY
TRBV19	TRBJ1-2	ASSIVGQNYGYT
TRBV12-3/TRBV12-4	TRBJ1-2	ASSPLSNYGYT
TRBV28	TRBJ1-5	ASSFAGGAHNQPQH
TRBV27	TRBJ1-2	ASSSLQGGNYGYT
TRBV20-1	TRBJ2-2	SASRLAGVPGELF
TRBV11-2	TRBJ1-1	ASSRPRGQGPTEAF